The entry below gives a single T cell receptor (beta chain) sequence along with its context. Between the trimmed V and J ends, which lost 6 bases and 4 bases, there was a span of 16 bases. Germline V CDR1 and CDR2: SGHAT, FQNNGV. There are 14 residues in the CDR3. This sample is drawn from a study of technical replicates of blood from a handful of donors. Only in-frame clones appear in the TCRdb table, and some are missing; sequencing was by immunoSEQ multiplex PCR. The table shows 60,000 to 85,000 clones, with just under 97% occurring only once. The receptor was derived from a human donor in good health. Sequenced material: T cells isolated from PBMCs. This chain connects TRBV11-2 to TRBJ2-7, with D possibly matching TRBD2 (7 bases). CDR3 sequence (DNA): TGTGCCAGCAGTATCGGCAGGGGAGGGTACGAGCAGTACTTC. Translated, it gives CASSIGRGGYEQYF. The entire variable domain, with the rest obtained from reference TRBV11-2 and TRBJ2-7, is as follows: EAGVAQSPRYKIIEKRQSVAFWCNPISGHATLYWYQQILGQGPKLLIQFQNNGVVDDSQLPKDRFSAERLKGVDSTLKIQPAKLEDSAVYLCASSIGRGGYEQYFGPGTRLTVT.